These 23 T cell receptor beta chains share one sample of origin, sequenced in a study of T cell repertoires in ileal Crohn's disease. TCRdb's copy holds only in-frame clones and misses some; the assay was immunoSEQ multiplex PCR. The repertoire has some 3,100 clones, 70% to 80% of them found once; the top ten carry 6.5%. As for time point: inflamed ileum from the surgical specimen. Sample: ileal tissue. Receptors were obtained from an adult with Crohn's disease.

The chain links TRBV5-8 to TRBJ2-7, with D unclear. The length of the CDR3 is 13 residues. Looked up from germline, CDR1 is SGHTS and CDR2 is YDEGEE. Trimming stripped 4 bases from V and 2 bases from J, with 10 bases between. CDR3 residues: CASSQTATYEQYF. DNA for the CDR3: TGTGCCAGCAGCCAGACTGCTACCTACGAGCAGTACTTC.

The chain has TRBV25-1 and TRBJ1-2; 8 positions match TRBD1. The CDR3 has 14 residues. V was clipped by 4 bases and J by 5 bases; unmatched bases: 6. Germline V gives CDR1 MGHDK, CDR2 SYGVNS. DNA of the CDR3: TGTGCCAGCAGTGCGGACAGGGCTGGTTATGGCTACACCTTC. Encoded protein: CASSADRAGYGYTF.

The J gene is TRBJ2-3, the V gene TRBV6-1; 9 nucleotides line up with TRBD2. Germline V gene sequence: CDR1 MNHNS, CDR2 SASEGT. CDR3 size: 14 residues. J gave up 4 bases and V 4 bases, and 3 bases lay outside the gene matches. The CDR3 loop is CASSGGREADTQYF. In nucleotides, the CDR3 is TGTGCCAGCAGTGGCGGGAGGGAAGCAGATACGCAGTATTTT.

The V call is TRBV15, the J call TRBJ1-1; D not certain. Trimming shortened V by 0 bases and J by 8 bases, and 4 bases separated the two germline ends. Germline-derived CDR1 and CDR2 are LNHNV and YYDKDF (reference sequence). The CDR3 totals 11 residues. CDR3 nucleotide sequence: TGTGCCACCAGCAGAGATGTAGAAGCTTTCTTT. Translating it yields CATSRDVEAFF.

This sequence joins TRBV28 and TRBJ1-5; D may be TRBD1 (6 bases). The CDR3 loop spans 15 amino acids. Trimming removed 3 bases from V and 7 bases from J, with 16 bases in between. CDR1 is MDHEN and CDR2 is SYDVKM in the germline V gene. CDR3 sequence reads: CASSFPTGIEQPQHF. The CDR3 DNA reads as TGTGCCAGCAGTTTCCCCACAGGGATTGAACAGCCCCAGCATTTT.

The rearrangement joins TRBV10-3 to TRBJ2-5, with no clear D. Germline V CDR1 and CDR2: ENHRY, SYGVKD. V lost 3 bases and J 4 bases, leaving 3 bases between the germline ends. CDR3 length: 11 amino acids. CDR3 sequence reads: CAISDSETQYF. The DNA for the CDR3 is TGTGCCATCAGTGATTCAGAGACCCAGTACTTC.

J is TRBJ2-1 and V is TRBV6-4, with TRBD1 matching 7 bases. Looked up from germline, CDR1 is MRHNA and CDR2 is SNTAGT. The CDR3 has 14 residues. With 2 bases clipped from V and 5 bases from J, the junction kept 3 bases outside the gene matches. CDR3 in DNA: TGTGCCAGCAGTGACGGGACAGACCACAATGAGCAGTTCTTC. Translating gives CASSDGTDHNEQFF.

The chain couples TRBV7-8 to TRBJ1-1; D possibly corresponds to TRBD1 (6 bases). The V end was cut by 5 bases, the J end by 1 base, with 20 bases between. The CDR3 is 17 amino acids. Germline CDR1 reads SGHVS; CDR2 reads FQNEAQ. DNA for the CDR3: TGTGCCAGCAGCCCTACGACAGGCAGGATAGGGAACACTGAAGCTTTCTTT. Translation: CASSPTTGRIGNTEAFF.

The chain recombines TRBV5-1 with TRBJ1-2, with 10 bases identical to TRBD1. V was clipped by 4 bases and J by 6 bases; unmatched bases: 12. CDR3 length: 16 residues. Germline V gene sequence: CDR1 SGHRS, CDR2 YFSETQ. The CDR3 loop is CASSQSSGQGKDGYTF. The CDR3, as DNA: TGCGCCAGCAGCCAATCGTCGGGACAGGGGAAGGATGGCTACACCTTC. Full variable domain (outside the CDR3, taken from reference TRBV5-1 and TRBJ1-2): KAGVTQTPRYLIKTRGQQVTLSCSPISGHRSVSWYQQTPGQGLQFLFEYFSETQRNKGNFPGRFSGRQFSNSRSEMNVSTLELGDSALYLCASSQSSGQGKDGYTFGSGTRLTVV.

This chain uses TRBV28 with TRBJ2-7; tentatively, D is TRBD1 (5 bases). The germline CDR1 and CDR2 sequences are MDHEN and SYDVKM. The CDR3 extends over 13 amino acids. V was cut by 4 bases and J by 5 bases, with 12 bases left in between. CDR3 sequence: CASSSPRVNEQYF. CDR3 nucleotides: TGTGCCAGCAGTTCCCCCAGGGTGAACGAGCAGTACTTC.

The CDR3 nucleotides read TGTGCCAGCAGCTTAGAAGTAGGAGAGCAGTACTTC. It encodes CASSLEVGEQYF. The chain joins TRBV7-9 to TRBJ2-7, with D hard to call. The V gene's germline CDR1 is SEHNR and CDR2 FQNEAQ (reference sequence). The CDR3 is made up of 12 amino acids. The V end was cut by 1 base, the J end by 7 bases, with 8 bases between.

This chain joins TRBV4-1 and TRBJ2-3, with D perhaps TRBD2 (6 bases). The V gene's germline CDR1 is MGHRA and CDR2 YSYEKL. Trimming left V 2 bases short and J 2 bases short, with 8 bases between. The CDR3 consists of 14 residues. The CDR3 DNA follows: TGCGCCAGCAGCCAAACGGGAGCCACAGATACGCAGTATTTT. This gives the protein CASSQTGATDTQYF.

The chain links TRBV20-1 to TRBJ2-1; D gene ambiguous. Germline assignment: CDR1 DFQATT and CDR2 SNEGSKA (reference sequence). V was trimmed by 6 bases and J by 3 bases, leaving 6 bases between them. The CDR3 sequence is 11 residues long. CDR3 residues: CSAGIYNEQFF. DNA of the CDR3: TGCAGTGCGGGAATCTACAATGAGCAGTTCTTC.

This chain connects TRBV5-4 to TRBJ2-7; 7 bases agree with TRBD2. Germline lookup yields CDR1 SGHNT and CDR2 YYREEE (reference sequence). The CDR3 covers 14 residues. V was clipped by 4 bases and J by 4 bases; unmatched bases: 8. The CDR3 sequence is CASSPGRGGYEQYF. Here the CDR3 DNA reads TGTGCCAGCAGCCCGGGGAGGGGCGGGTACGAGCAGTACTTC.

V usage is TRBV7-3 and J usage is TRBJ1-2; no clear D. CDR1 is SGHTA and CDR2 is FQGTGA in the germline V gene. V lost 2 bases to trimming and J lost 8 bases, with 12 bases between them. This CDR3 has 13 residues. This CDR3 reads CASSLGGKSGYTF. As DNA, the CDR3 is TGTGCCAGCAGCTTAGGCGGAAAGTCCGGCTACACCTTC.

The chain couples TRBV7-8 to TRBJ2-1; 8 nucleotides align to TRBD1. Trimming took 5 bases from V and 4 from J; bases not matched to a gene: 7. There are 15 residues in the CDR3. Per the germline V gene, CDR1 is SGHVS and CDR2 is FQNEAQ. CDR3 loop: CASSVRDRLYNEQFF. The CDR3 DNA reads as TGTGCCAGCAGCGTCCGGGACAGGCTTTACAATGAGCAGTTCTTC.

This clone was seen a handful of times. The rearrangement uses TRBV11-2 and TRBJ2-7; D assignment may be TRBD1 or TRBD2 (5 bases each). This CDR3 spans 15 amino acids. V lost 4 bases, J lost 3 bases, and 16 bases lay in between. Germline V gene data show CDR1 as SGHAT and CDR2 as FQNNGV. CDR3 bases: TGTGCCAGCAGCTATAAGCGTTCGGGGCTCTACGAGCAGTACTTC. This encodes CASSYKRSGLYEQYF.

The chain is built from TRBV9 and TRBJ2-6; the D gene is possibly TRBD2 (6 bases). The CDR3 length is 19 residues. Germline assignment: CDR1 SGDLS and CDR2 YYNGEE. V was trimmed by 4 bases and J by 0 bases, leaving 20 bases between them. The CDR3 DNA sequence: TGTGCCAGCAGCACTGGAGGGAGCCCTCGCTTCTCTGGGGCCAACGTCCTGACTTTC. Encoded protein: CASSTGGSPRFSGANVLTF.

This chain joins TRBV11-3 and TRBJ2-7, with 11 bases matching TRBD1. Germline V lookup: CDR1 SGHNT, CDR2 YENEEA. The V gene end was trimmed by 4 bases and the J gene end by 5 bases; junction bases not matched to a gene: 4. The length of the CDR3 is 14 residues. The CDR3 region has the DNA TGTGCCAGCAGCTCGACGGGACAGGGGGACGAGCAGTACTTC. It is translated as CASSSTGQGDEQYF. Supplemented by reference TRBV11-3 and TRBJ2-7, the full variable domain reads EAGVVQSPRYKIIEKKQPVAFWCNPISGHNTLYWYLQNLGQGPELLIRYENEEAVDDSQLPKDRFSAERLKGVDSTLKIQPAELGDSAVYLCASSSTGQGDEQYFGPGTRLTVT.

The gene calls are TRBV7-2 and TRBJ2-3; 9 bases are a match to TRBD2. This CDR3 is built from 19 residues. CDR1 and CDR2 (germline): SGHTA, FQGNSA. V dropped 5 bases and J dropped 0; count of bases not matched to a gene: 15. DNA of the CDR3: TGTGCCAGCAGCCTCCGACATTATAGCGGGAGTTCTAGCACAGATACGCAGTATTTT. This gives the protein CASSLRHYSGSSSTDTQYF.

The CDR3 sequence: CASSQDRQGAAFF. The CDR3 nucleotides read TGTGCCAGCAGCCAAGACCGACAGGGGGCAGCTTTCTTT. V usage is TRBV4-2 and J usage is TRBJ1-1, with 10 nucleotides matching TRBD1. V lost 0 bases to trimming and J lost 10 bases; unmatched junction nucleotides: 2. Germline V lookup: CDR1 LGHNA, CDR2 YNFKEQ. The CDR3 is 13 residues long.

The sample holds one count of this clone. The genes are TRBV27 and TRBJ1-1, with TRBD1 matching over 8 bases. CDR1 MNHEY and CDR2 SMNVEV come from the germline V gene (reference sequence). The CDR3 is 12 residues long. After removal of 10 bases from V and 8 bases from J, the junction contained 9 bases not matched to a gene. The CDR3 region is CAIRTGLGEAFF. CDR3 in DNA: TGTGCCATCAGGACAGGGTTGGGCGAAGCTTTCTTT.

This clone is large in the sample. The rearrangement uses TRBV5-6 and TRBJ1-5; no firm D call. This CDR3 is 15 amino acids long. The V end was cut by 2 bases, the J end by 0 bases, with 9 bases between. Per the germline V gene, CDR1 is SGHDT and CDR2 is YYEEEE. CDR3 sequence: CASSFGLISNQPQHF. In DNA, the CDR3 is TGTGCCAGCAGCTTCGGCCTGATTAGCAATCAGCCCCAGCATTTT.